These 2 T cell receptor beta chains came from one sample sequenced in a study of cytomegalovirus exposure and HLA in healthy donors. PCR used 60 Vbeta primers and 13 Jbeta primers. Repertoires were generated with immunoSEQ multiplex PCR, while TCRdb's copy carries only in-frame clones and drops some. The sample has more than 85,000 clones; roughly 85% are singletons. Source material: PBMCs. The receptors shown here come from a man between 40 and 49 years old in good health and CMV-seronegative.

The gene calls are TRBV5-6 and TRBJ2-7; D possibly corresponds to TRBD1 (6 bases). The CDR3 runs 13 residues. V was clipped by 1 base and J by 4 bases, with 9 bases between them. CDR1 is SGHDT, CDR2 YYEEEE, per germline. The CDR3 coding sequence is TGTGCCAGCAGCTTGTGGACAGCTTACGAGCAGTACTTC. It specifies CASSLWTAYEQYF.

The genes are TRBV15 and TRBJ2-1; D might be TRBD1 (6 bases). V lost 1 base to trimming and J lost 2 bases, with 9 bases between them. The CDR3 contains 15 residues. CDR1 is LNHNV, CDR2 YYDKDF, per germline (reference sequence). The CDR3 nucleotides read TGTGCCACCAGCAGAGGAAGGGGGACCTACAATGAGCAGTTCTTC. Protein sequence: CATSRGRGTYNEQFF.